This entry concerns a single TCR beta chain. This receptor's antigen is unknown. There are no base qualities to consult, and no much larger clone falls within one base. V is reduced by 1 base and J by 3 bases, leaving a spacing of 10 bases between them. Looking up the germline V gene yields CDR1 SGHVS and CDR2 FQNEAQ. The CDR3 contains 14 residues, cysteine and phenylalanine counted. Left in the record is the CDR3 DNA by itself, 42 bases read in frame from the first base. The immunoSEQ Assay was used to sequence TCRbeta CDR3 regions. After extraction, genomic DNA underwent amplification by bias-controlled multiplex PCR, followed by high-throughput sequencing. From the authors' description of their analysis: To quantify the absolute abundance of every unique TCRbeta CDR3 region, sequences were collapsed and filtered. T cell fraction was estimated by normalizing TCRbeta template counts to usable DNA, with usable DNA measured through amplification of reference genes found in all nucleated cells. Repertoire TCRs were annotated as SARS-CoV-2-specific when V gene, CDR3 amino acid sequence and J gene were exactly matched to a known reactive TCR set. MIRA supplied the reference SARS-CoV-2 TCR set, which was filtered for enrichment in COVID-19-positive ImmuneCODE repertoires so that public or cross-reactive TCRs were removed. Based on the MIRA antigens, annotated TCRs were further analysed at the level of specific ORF or position within ORF. Breadth was defined as annotated unique rearrangements over total unique productive rearrangements; depth was the summed frequency of those rearrangements. Two-sided Wilcoxon rank-sum tests were applied when comparing TCR breadth between groups. TCRdb provides this immuneACCESS table in a form limited to in-frame rearrangements. Some clones are lacking; in checked studies, under half of them reflect an unresolved V gene, and why the rest are absent is not known. The V and J calls and clone size are taken from that table; D and trimming were inferred from the DNA. For this sample there are 300,000 to 400,000 clones; roughly 90% appear just once. The top ten clonotypes cover 4.5% to 5.5% of the sample.

This sample was included in a study of Ad26.COV2.S vaccination and SARS-CoV-2 variants (dated by TCRdb to 2020 to 2022). For context, the study as a whole: Donors in the vaccine arm were drawn from COV1001, a multicentre, randomized, double-blind, placebo-controlled phase I-IIa trial testing Ad26.COV2.S in healthy adults. Dosing of Ad26.COV2.S was intramuscular, at either 5x10^10 or 1x10^11 viral particles, delivered as one shot or as two shots spaced 56 days apart. The specificity and breadth of SARS-CoV-2-reactive T cell receptors after Ad26.COV2.S vaccination were assessed by TCRbeta repertoire sequencing. A total of some 30 samples were included in the TCR-sequenced set, comprising about 20 Ad26.COV2.S vaccine recipients, 5 placebo recipients and 8 SARS-CoV-2 convalescent individuals. Trial participants were randomized into five groups of five: low-dose or high-dose Ad26.COV2.S given once or twice, or placebo on both occasions. Investigators remained blinded to trial group allocation during experiments and outcome assessment. On the study overall, not on this receptor specifically: After vaccination, substantial breadth of spike-specific CD8+ and CD4+ T cell responses was reported. The study was not powered for comparison of responses between vaccine doses or regimens. According to the authors, total T cell responses may have been underestimated by the TCR breadth and depth analyses. Spike-specific TCR breadth was higher in Ad26.COV2.S recipients than in placebo recipients (P = 0.0014). Non-spike TCR breadth was comparable between vaccine and placebo recipients, consistent with the vaccine containing only spike.

In the paper's terms, the treatment or condition label means: some 20 received Ad26.COV2.S at low or high dose, single or two shots; about 5 received placebo; per-sample allocation not given. For vaccine and placebo recipients, the sequenced repertoires came from samples collected on day 63 after the first injection. Between 29 July and 7 August 2020, Cohort 1b enrolled some 25 adults aged 18-55 years at one site in Boston, USA. As a vaccine, Ad26.COV2.S was a replication-incompetent adenovirus type 26 vector that expressed a prefusion-stabilized SARS-CoV-2 spike protein derived from the original Wuhan strain.

The sequencing used peripheral blood, collected in a trial of Ad26.COV2.S vaccine versus placebo. The chain employs TRBV7-8 and TRBJ2-7; too little of a D gene remains to name it. This TCR came from a person between 18 and 65 years old who received the Ad26.COV2.S COVID-19 vaccine or a placebo. The DNA sequence is as follows: TGTGCCAGCAGCTTAGACGGTAACAACTACGAGCAGTACTTC. This gives the protein CASSLDGNNYEQYF.